This TCR beta chain was captured in a study of T-cell reconstitution after alpha-beta-depleted transplantation in children. The sample holds a few counts of this clonotype. One end of the junction does not line up with germline, which may come from a read error. The TCRbeta library was prepared with unique molecular identifiers. TCRdb fed the PCR reads into MiXCR, producing one record per CDR3 protein. The data show 450,000 to 600,000 distinct CDR3 sequences, around 19% seen once. The CDR3 runs to 13 residues. Germline CDR1 reads KGHSH; CDR2 reads LQKENI. This TCR was recovered from a human donor who donated a stem cell graft to a child with acute lymphoblastic leukemia. The sample here was PBMCs from the stem cell graft donor, taken from the stem cell graft. The J gene is TRBJ2-2, the V gene TRBV18; unclear D gene. The CDR3 coding sequence is TGTGCCAGCTCACCAGGGAACCCCGGGGAGCTGTTTTTT. As protein: CASSPGNPGELFF.